This T cell receptor (beta chain) was obtained from a study of radiotherapy plus CTLA-4 blockade in lung cancer. Study overall: Objective responses were documented in 15% to 20% of patients, with disease control in about 28%. The study's findings and limits: There was expansion of tumor-derived TCR clones in blood after radiotherapy plus ipilimumab. Best predicting response, reportedly, were early blood T cell clone dynamics, with interferon-beta.

TCRdb's table, derived via immunoSEQ multiplex PCR, lists solely in-frame clones and lacks some. The profile shows tens of thousands of clones, around 79% of them singletons. On this clone itself: Its antigen is not known.

Chemo-refractory metastatic non-small-cell lung cancer patients underwent focal radiation alongside CTLA-4 blockade with ipilimumab. Trimming took 7 bases from V and 5 from J; bases not matched to a gene: 11. The CDR3 covers 14 residues. Germline V gene data show CDR1 as MDHEN and CDR2 as SYDVKM. The chain combines TRBV28 with TRBJ2-7; 7 bases map to TRBD2. The specimen comprised peripheral blood, sampled from a patient treated with radiotherapy plus ipilimumab. The source is a human donor with non-small cell lung cancer whose response to radiotherapy plus ipilimumab could not be evaluated. CDR3: CASNLAGTKDEQYF. The CDR3, as DNA: TGTGCCAGCAACCTAGCCGGGACTAAGGACGAGCAGTACTTC. The full variable domain, completed using reference TRBV28 and TRBJ2-7, is DVKVTQSSRYLVKRTGEKVFLECVQDMDHENMFWYRQDPGLGLRLIYFSYDVKMKEKGDIPEGYSVSREKKERFSLILESASTNQTSMYLCASNLAGTKDEQYFGPGTRLTVT.